The clone carrying this T cell receptor (beta chain) was seen many times. Germline V gives CDR1 SGHTA, CDR2 FQGNSA. The CDR3 is made up of 13 amino acids. Trimming left V 11 bases short and J 4 bases short, with 18 bases between. Using its own MiXCR run on the reads, TCRdb lists one record per CDR3 protein. The sample lists hundreds of thousands of distinct CDR3 sequences, around 18% seen once, with 8.7% in the top ten. These data come from a study of T cell repertoires in cytomegalovirus infection. The J gene is TRBJ2-7, the V gene TRBV7-2; a weak D match, TRBD1 (5 bases). The receptor comes from a human donor in good health (CMV status not recorded). Some clones in this sample may be carry-over from other donors' samples. The material sequenced was PBMCs. The CDR3, as DNA: TGTGCCGCCGGTCGGGCCCCAGGGTACGAGCAGTACTTC. It specifies CAAGRAPGYEQYF.